The clone carrying this T cell receptor beta chain was seen ten or more times. The antigen remains undetermined. MiXCR, run by TCRdb on the RT-PCR reads, gives a single entry per CDR3 protein. Among approximately 200,000 distinct CDR3 sequences listed, 13% to 15% were seen once. Germline V gene sequence: CDR1 SGHRS, CDR2 YFSETQ. Trimming removed 3 bases from V and 1 base from J, with 8 bases in between. This CDR3 has 13 amino acids. This entry is derived from a study of response to subunit inactivated influenza vaccine. Regarding the study as a whole: Authors proposed each seasonal influenza vaccination draws in few new T cells.

The sequencing here drew on CD8+ T cells sorted from PBMCs, taken around 5 days after vaccination. This chain links TRBV5-1 with TRBJ2-7; no reliable D call. The sequence derives from a man between 45 and 60 years old who received an inactivated influenza vaccine. In DNA form, the CDR3 reads TGCGCCAGCAGCTCGATCGGATCCTACGAGCAGTACTTC. It specifies CASSSIGSYEQYF.